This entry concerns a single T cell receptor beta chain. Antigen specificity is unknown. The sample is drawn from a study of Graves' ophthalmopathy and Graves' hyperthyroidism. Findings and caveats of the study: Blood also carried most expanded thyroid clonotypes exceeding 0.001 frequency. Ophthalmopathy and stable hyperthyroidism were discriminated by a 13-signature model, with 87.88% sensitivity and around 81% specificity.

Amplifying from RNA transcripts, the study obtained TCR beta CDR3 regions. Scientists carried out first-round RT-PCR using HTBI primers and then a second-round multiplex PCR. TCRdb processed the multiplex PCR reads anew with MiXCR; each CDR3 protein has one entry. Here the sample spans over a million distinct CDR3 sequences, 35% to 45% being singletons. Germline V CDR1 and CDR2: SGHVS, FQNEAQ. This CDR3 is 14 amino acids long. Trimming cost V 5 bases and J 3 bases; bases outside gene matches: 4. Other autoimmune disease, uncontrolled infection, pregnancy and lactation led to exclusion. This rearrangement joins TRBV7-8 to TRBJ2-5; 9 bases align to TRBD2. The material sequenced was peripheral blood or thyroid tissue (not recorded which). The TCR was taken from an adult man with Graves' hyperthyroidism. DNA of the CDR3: TGTGCCAGCAGCCCTAGCGGGAACAAAGAGACCCAGTACTTC. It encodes CASSPSGNKETQYF.